The present T cell receptor beta chain was sequenced within a study of shared T cell receptors in the human thymus. V dropped 6 bases and J dropped 0; count of bases not matched to a gene: 16. The CDR3 spans 19 residues. Germline V gene data show CDR1 as MDHEN and CDR2 as SYDVKM. The protocol was immunoSEQ multiplex PCR, while the TCRdb copy is restricted to in-frame clones and leaves out a portion. The sample gives some 760,000 clones, approximately 85% of which show up once; more than 0.01% is in the top ten. These data were also filed under a second study, of human thymus T cells. That work adds: Thymus tissue was removed during corrective cardiac surgery.

Sequencing input: thymocytes. The TCR originated in a girl in the first two years of life with a congenital heart defect. This chain uses TRBV28 with TRBJ1-5, with 8 bases fitting TRBD1. The CDR3 DNA reads as TGTGCCAGCAGCCCAAATCAGGGACAGGCAATGTATAGCAATCAGCCCCAGCATTTT. Its protein product is CASSPNQGQAMYSNQPQHF. The whole variable domain, remainder taken from reference TRBV28 and TRBJ1-5, is DVKVTQSSRYLVKRTGEKVFLECVQDMDHENMFWYRQDPGLGLRLIYFSYDVKMKEKGDIPEGYSVSREKKERFSLILESASTNQTSMYLCASSPNQGQAMYSNQPQHFGDGTRLSIL.